Listed below are T cell receptor beta chains from one sample, sequenced in a study of Tregs in tolerant kidney transplant recipients. Profiling relied on immunoSEQ multiplex PCR, and the TCRdb table lists in-frame clones only, not all of them. The sample lists 50,000 to 75,000 clones; under 98% were seen once. This sample comprised Tregs from blood, obtained before the transplant. The receptors shown here come from a human donor who received a combined kidney and bone marrow transplant. Each CDR3 is given with its conserved first and last residue. A D gene is named only where the DNA matches it firmly. Some rows mark clone size as missing; the rest say once, few, many or name a class of expanded clone.

clone size: -
D gene: TRBD1
V gene: TRBV7-2
J gene: TRBJ1-2
CDR3 protein: CASSLDRGTYYGYTF
CDR3 DNA: TGTGCCAGCAGCTTGGACAGGGGGACTTACTATGGCTACACCTTC

clone size: -
D gene: TRBD2
V gene: TRBV11-3
J gene: TRBJ2-3
CDR3 protein: CASSLDHSAGGTDTQYF
CDR3 DNA: TGTGCCAGCAGCTTAGATCATTCGGCGGGAGGCACAGATACGCAGTATTTT

clone size: -
D gene: -
V gene: TRBV10-3
J gene: TRBJ1-1
CDR3 protein: CAISDPLGEGTMDTEAFF
CDR3 DNA: TGTGCCATCAGTGACCCCCTGGGAGAGGGAACTATGGACACTGAAGCTTTCTTT

clone size: -
D gene: -
V gene: TRBV6-5
J gene: TRBJ2-5
CDR3 protein: CASSYSFGGAETQYF
CDR3 DNA: TGTGCCAGCAGTTACTCATTTGGGGGCGCCGAGACCCAGTACTTC

clone size: -
D gene: TRBD1
V gene: TRBV27
J gene: TRBJ1-5
CDR3 protein: CASSRQGGRYQPQHF
CDR3 DNA: TGTGCCAGCAGCAGACAGGGAGGACGGTATCAGCCCCAGCATTTT

clone size: -
D gene: TRBD2
V gene: TRBV5-6
J gene: TRBJ2-1
CDR3 protein: CASSLIGGGGANEQFF
CDR3 DNA: TGTGCCAGCAGCTTGATAGGTGGCGGGGGGGCGAATGAGCAGTTCTTC

clone size: -
D gene: -
V gene: TRBV11-2
J gene: TRBJ1-5
CDR3 protein: CASSIQGDQPQHF
CDR3 DNA: TGTGCCAGCAGCATACAGGGCGATCAGCCCCAGCATTTT

clone size: -
D gene: -
V gene: TRBV6-1
J gene: TRBJ1-2
CDR3 protein: CASSVPQGGDGYTF
CDR3 DNA: TGTGCCAGCAGTGTTCCGCAGGGAGGGGATGGCTACACCTTC

clone size: -
D gene: -
V gene: TRBV19
J gene: TRBJ1-5
CDR3 protein: CASSILRKLTRTQPQHF
CDR3 DNA: TGTGCCAGTAGTATATTGCGGAAGCTAACTCGAACTCAGCCCCAGCATTTT

clone size: -
D gene: TRBD1
V gene: TRBV7-6
J gene: TRBJ2-5
CDR3 protein: CASSLDRGPQETQYF
CDR3 DNA: TGTGCCAGCAGCTTAGACAGGGGGCCCCAAGAGACCCAGTACTTC

clone size: -
D gene: TRBD1
V gene: TRBV7-2
J gene: TRBJ1-2
CDR3 protein: CASSYRDREGYGYTF
CDR3 DNA: TGTGCCAGCAGTTACCGGGACAGGGAGGGCTATGGCTACACCTTC

clone size: -
D gene: -
V gene: TRBV19
J gene: TRBJ1-1
CDR3 protein: CASSIGFPHPNTEAFF
CDR3 DNA: TGTGCCAGTAGTATAGGATTTCCACACCCGAACACTGAAGCTTTCTTT

clone size: -
D gene: TRBD1
V gene: TRBV19
J gene: TRBJ1-2
CDR3 protein: CASSIDRTGTGGNGYTF
CDR3 DNA: TGTGCCAGTAGTATAGATAGGACCGGGACAGGGGGGAATGGCTACACCTTC

clone size: -
D gene: TRBD1
V gene: TRBV5-1
J gene: TRBJ2-7
CDR3 protein: CASSFVGQVIYEQYF
CDR3 DNA: TGCGCCAGCAGCTTTGTGGGACAGGTAATCTACGAGCAGTACTTC

clone size: -
D gene: -
V gene: TRBV9
J gene: TRBJ2-3
CDR3 protein: CASSVEVGRGRDTQYF
CDR3 DNA: TGTGCCAGCAGCGTAGAAGTAGGGCGTGGGAGAGATACGCAGTATTTT

clone size: -
D gene: TRBD1
V gene: TRBV5-6
J gene: TRBJ1-1
CDR3 protein: CASSLVPEGATEAFF
CDR3 DNA: TGTGCCAGCAGCTTGGTACCGGAGGGGGCCACTGAAGCTTTCTTT

clone size: -
D gene: TRBD1
V gene: TRBV25-1
J gene: TRBJ1-2
CDR3 protein: CASSETGGDGYTF
CDR3 DNA: TGTGCCAGCAGTGAAACAGGGGGAGATGGCTACACCTTC

clone size: -
D gene: -
V gene: TRBV6-1
J gene: TRBJ1-3
CDR3 protein: CASSEGAAFSGNTIYF
CDR3 DNA: TGTGCCAGCAGTGAGGGGGCGGCGTTCTCTGGAAACACCATATATTTT

clone size: -
D gene: -
V gene: TRBV19
J gene: TRBJ1-2
CDR3 protein: CASSRGQYGYTF
CDR3 DNA: TGTGCCAGTAGTAGAGGACAATATGGCTACACCTTC

clone size: -
D gene: -
V gene: TRBV7-2
J gene: TRBJ1-5
CDR3 protein: CASSLGTSQPQHF
CDR3 DNA: TGTGCCAGCAGCTTAGGAACTAGTCAGCCCCAGCATTTT

clone size: -
D gene: TRBD2
V gene: TRBV5-4
J gene: TRBJ2-1
CDR3 protein: CASSLGGRVSAASYNEQFF
CDR3 DNA: TGTGCCAGCAGCTTGGGGGGGAGGGTTAGCGCGGCGTCCTACAATGAGCAGTTCTTC

clone size: -
D gene: -
V gene: TRBV7-6
J gene: TRBJ1-4
CDR3 protein: CASSQRVTNEKLFF
CDR3 DNA: TGTGCCAGCAGCCAACGCGTGACTAATGAAAAACTGTTTTTT

clone size: -
D gene: -
V gene: TRBV7-2
J gene: TRBJ2-2
CDR3 protein: CASSLSSSGELFF
CDR3 DNA: TGTGCCAGCAGCTTATCAAGCTCCGGGGAGCTGTTTTTT

clone size: -
D gene: TRBD2
V gene: TRBV11-2
J gene: TRBJ2-1
CDR3 protein: CASSVTSGAYNEQFF
CDR3 DNA: TGTGCCAGCAGCGTGACTAGCGGAGCTTACAATGAGCAGTTCTTC

clone size: once
D gene: TRBD2
V gene: TRBV25-1
J gene: TRBJ2-1
CDR3 protein: CASSPPGLAGGYNEQFF
CDR3 DNA: TGTGCCAGCAGTCCTCCGGGACTAGCGGGAGGGTACAATGAGCAGTTCTTC

clone size: -
D gene: TRBD1
V gene: TRBV7-9
J gene: TRBJ2-1
CDR3 protein: CASSSPSRDSYYNEQFF
CDR3 DNA: TGTGCCAGCAGCTCCCCTTCTCGGGACAGCTACTACAATGAGCAGTTCTTC

clone size: -
D gene: TRBD2
V gene: TRBV18
J gene: TRBJ2-2
CDR3 protein: CASSRRLAGEAGELFF
CDR3 DNA: TGTGCCAGCTCACGCCGACTAGCGGGAGAGGCCGGGGAGCTGTTTTTT

clone size: -
D gene: -
V gene: TRBV5-5
J gene: TRBJ2-7
CDR3 protein: CASSSQGYEQYF
CDR3 DNA: TGTGCCAGCAGCTCACAGGGCTACGAGCAGTACTTC

clone size: -
D gene: -
V gene: TRBV28
J gene: TRBJ1-1
CDR3 protein: CASSLSGPLSTEAFF
CDR3 DNA: TGTGCCAGCAGTCTCTCGGGTCCCCTGAGCACTGAAGCTTTCTTT

clone size: -
D gene: -
V gene: TRBV27
J gene: TRBJ2-7
CDR3 protein: CASSLYPGTPYEQYF
CDR3 DNA: TGTGCCAGCAGTTTGTACCCAGGAACCCCCTACGAGCAGTACTTC

clone size: once
D gene: -
V gene: TRBV6-5
J gene: TRBJ2-7
CDR3 protein: CASSYGSQAYEQYF
CDR3 DNA: TGTGCCAGCAGTTATGGTAGTCAAGCCTACGAGCAGTACTTC

clone size: -
D gene: -
V gene: TRBV19
J gene: TRBJ1-2
CDR3 protein: CASSIAQGTYGYTF
CDR3 DNA: TGTGCCAGTAGTATAGCACAGGGAACGTATGGCTACACCTTC

clone size: -
D gene: -
V gene: TRBV5-8
J gene: TRBJ2-3
CDR3 protein: CASSLTGTFTDTQYF
CDR3 DNA: TGTGCCAGCAGCTTGACGGGGACTTTCACAGATACGCAGTATTTT

clone size: -
D gene: TRBD2
V gene: TRBV5-1
J gene: TRBJ2-1
CDR3 protein: CASTIAGSSYNEQFF
CDR3 DNA: TGCGCCAGCACTATAGCGGGTAGCTCCTACAATGAGCAGTTCTTC

clone size: -
D gene: TRBD2
V gene: TRBV6-6
J gene: TRBJ2-1
CDR3 protein: CASSYTSGGLGKEQFF
CDR3 DNA: TGTGCCAGCAGTTACACTAGCGGGGGGTTGGGAAAGGAGCAGTTCTTC

clone size: -
D gene: -
V gene: TRBV13
J gene: TRBJ2-4
CDR3 protein: CASSLPGTNIQYF
CDR3 DNA: TGTGCCAGCAGCTTACCAGGCACAAACATTCAGTACTTC

clone size: -
D gene: TRBD2
V gene: TRBV2
J gene: TRBJ2-1
CDR3 protein: CASSTTTSDNEQFF
CDR3 DNA: TGTGCCAGCAGCACCACCACTAGCGACAATGAGCAGTTCTTC

clone size: few
D gene: -
V gene: TRBV2
J gene: TRBJ2-7
CDR3 protein: CASGRLTVIGYEQYF
CDR3 DNA: TGTGCCAGCGGGCGGCTGACAGTCATTGGCTACGAGCAGTACTTC

clone size: -
D gene: TRBD1
V gene: TRBV4-2
J gene: TRBJ2-1
CDR3 protein: CASSPHTRPGQGARNEQFF
CDR3 DNA: TGTGCCAGCAGCCCACACACGAGACCGGGACAGGGGGCTCGTAATGAGCAGTTCTTC

clone size: -
D gene: TRBD1
V gene: TRBV7-2
J gene: TRBJ2-7
CDR3 protein: CASARDRVHEQYF
CDR3 DNA: TGTGCCAGCGCCCGGGACAGGGTCCACGAGCAGTACTTC

clone size: -
D gene: TRBD1
V gene: TRBV5-5
J gene: TRBJ2-5
CDR3 protein: CASSRTGYETQYF
CDR3 DNA: TGTGCCAGCAGTAGGACAGGGTACGAGACCCAGTACTTC

clone size: -
D gene: TRBD1
V gene: TRBV5-1
J gene: TRBJ2-7
CDR3 protein: CASSLGTGYSYEQYF
CDR3 DNA: TGCGCCAGCAGCCTCGGGACAGGGTACTCCTACGAGCAGTACTTC

clone size: -
D gene: TRBD2
V gene: TRBV7-2
J gene: TRBJ2-7
CDR3 protein: CASSGALLAEGYEQYF
CDR3 DNA: TGTGCCAGCTCCGGGGCATTACTAGCGGAGGGCTACGAGCAGTACTTC

clone size: -
D gene: -
V gene: TRBV30
J gene: TRBJ1-4
CDR3 protein: CAWSVYRGKLFF
CDR3 DNA: TGTGCCTGGAGTGTGTATCGGGGAAAACTGTTTTTT

clone size: -
D gene: -
V gene: TRBV4-3
J gene: TRBJ1-2
CDR3 protein: CASSQDWGGGNGYTF
CDR3 DNA: TGCGCCAGCAGCCAAGATTGGGGTGGAGGGAATGGCTACACCTTC

clone size: -
D gene: -
V gene: TRBV7-2
J gene: TRBJ2-4
CDR3 protein: CASSRNRENIQYF
CDR3 DNA: TGTGCCAGCAGCAGAAACAGGGAAAACATTCAGTACTTC

clone size: -
D gene: -
V gene: TRBV19
J gene: TRBJ2-4
CDR3 protein: CASSEGVAKNIQYF
CDR3 DNA: TGTGCCAGTAGCGAAGGGGTTGCCAAAAACATTCAGTACTTC

clone size: -
D gene: -
V gene: TRBV6-4
J gene: TRBJ2-2
CDR3 protein: CASSRFTGELFF
CDR3 DNA: TGTGCCAGCAGCAGGTTCACCGGGGAGCTGTTTTTT

clone size: -
D gene: -
V gene: TRBV4-2
J gene: TRBJ2-7
CDR3 protein: CASSSTGKSYEQYF
CDR3 DNA: TGTGCCAGCAGCTCGACAGGCAAGTCCTACGAGCAGTACTTC

clone size: -
D gene: TRBD1
V gene: TRBV30
J gene: TRBJ2-7
CDR3 protein: CAWSITGGYEQYF
CDR3 DNA: TGTGCCTGGAGTATAACAGGGGGCTACGAGCAGTACTTC

clone size: -
D gene: TRBD1
V gene: TRBV18
J gene: TRBJ1-3
CDR3 protein: CASSLYKQGPGNTIYF
CDR3 DNA: TGTGCCAGCTCACTCTATAAACAGGGGCCCGGAAACACCATATATTTT

clone size: -
D gene: -
V gene: TRBV29-1
J gene: TRBJ2-2
CDR3 protein: CSVDNRETGELFF
CDR3 DNA: TGCAGCGTTGATAACAGGGAGACCGGGGAGCTGTTTTTT

clone size: -
D gene: -
V gene: TRBV29-1
J gene: TRBJ2-5
CDR3 protein: CSVRLGGETQYF
CDR3 DNA: TGCAGCGTTCGACTAGGCGGAGAGACCCAGTACTTC

clone size: -
D gene: TRBD1
V gene: TRBV9
J gene: TRBJ1-1
CDR3 protein: CASSLRPGGGEAFF
CDR3 DNA: TGTGCCAGCAGCCTCCGCCCAGGGGGCGGTGAAGCTTTCTTT

clone size: -
D gene: -
V gene: TRBV7-2
J gene: TRBJ1-1
CDR3 protein: CASSSQGFTEAFF
CDR3 DNA: TGTGCCAGCAGCTCTCAGGGGTTCACTGAAGCTTTCTTT

clone size: once
D gene: TRBD1
V gene: TRBV28
J gene: TRBJ2-4
CDR3 protein: CASSQTGTEGIQYF
CDR3 DNA: TGTGCCAGCAGTCAAACTGGGACAGAGGGCATTCAGTACTTC

clone size: -
D gene: TRBD2
V gene: TRBV5-1
J gene: TRBJ2-7
CDR3 protein: CASSLALTSGGNEQYF
CDR3 DNA: TGCGCCAGCAGCTTGGCCCTGACTAGCGGAGGGAACGAGCAGTACTTC

clone size: -
D gene: TRBD2
V gene: TRBV14
J gene: TRBJ2-1
CDR3 protein: CASSRFPGLAGGRYNEQFF
CDR3 DNA: TGTGCCAGCAGCCGATTTCCGGGACTAGCGGGAGGGCGATACAATGAGCAGTTCTTC